This TCR beta chain derives from a study of CD8 T cells in ankylosing spondylitis. Overall study results and limits: Researchers report that disease-linked clones proved CD8+ and relatively rare in peripheral blood. Matched ankylosing spondylitis synovial fluid reportedly showed significant enrichment of disease-linked clones. A number of the motif variants had already been described in reactive arthritis synovial fluid and blood.

Making use of molecular barcodes, quantitative 5'-RACE generated TCR beta libraries. TCRdb re-analysed the 5' RACE reads in MiXCR, keeping a single row per CDR3 protein. The sample has 300,000 to 400,000 distinct CDR3 sequences, about 9.9% seen once. Germline loops: CDR1 SQVTM, CDR2 ANQGSEA. With 6 bases removed from V and 5 bases from J, the gap between germline ends came to 10 bases. The CDR3 runs 12 residues. This clonotype was found many times. No antigen is known for it. The V gene is TRBV29-1, the J gene TRBJ1-4; D is unresolved. The receptor comes from a female donor with ankylosing spondylitis or in good health (not recorded which). The sample comprised blood, either unsorted or a sorted T cell fraction (not recorded which). CDR3 sequence (DNA): TGCAGCGTAGTGACCCCGAATGAAAAACTGTTTTTT. Its translation is CSVVTPNEKLFF.